A single TCR beta chain is shown here with its context. This clone's antigen is unknown. Qualities for individual bases were not recorded, and no much larger clone is one base off. V gives up 4 bases and J gives up 4 bases, and the segment between their germline ends measures 5 bases. From the cysteine up to the phenylalanine, the CDR3 has a length of 12 residues. The only DNA kept is the CDR3, 36 bases in frame from the first base. For CDR1 and CDR2, the germline V gene lists SNHLY and FYNNEI. Sample time point, as interpreted from the label and publication: progressive disease on ibrutinib. For TCR beta library preparation, 1.5 to 2.5 micrograms of genomic DNA were extracted from the cryopreserved PBMCs. Longitudinal blood samples from CLL patients on ibrutinib monotherapy underwent high-throughput TCR beta sequencing. The patients were enrolled in a single-center, open-label phase 2 trial of ibrutinib monotherapy.

This sample is part of a study of cytotoxic CD8 clonotypes in ibrutinib-treated CLL (dated by TCRdb to the early 2020s). Background on the whole study: The cohort was composed of around twelve relapsed/refractory and roughly 14 treatment-naive patients; IGHV unmutated status was identified in under 18 patients. Cryopreserved peripheral blood mononuclear cells were obtained prior to treatment, at the time of response, and at either disease progression or sustained remission. Of the approximately 87 people in the trial, around 26 had longitudinal samples available. Partial responses were observed in around 25 patients and complete responses in 2; after a median follow-up of 68 months, remission was maintained in roughly 15 patients and progression was observed in about twelve. All remission and progressive disease samples were collected while patients were still receiving ibrutinib. The response samples were drawn at a median of roughly twelve months into treatment, with a range of about 6 to 36 months. An average of about 250,000 productive templates and some 100,000 productive rearrangements was obtained per sample.

Overall study results and their limits: Sustained-remission and progressing patients did not have matched sampling times, and lymph node repertoires were not examined. Public clonotypes were rare and either shrank or stayed stable during treatment, and the rise in clonality at ibrutinib response reflected expansion of private clonotypes. An increase in clonality was observed at ibrutinib response, with clonality remaining stable during sustained remission and falling back toward baseline at progression. At baseline, clonality was higher than in age-matched healthy donors and showed a strong correlation with circulating CD8+ T-cell counts.

A MiSeq instrument was used for deep resolution sequencing, which targeted depths ranging from 1 in 1 million up to 1 in 200,000 T cells, with coverage averaging 10x for each clonotype. TCR beta libraries were generated with the immunoSEQ hsTCRB Kit. The authors' pipeline ran thus. The data were analyzed with ImmunoSEQ Analyzer and ImmunoSEQ Data Assistant, and V, D and J gene assignments followed IMGT definitions. Clonality was computed as one minus normalized Shannon entropy of productive rearrangement frequencies, ranging from 0 to 1. Only overrepresented clonotypes making up at least 0.05% of each patient's repertoire were included in the public clonotype analysis. Some 13 age-matched healthy donor repertoires from immuneACCESS served as clonality controls. Sourced from immuneACCESS, this table was stored by TCRdb with only in-frame sequences that have V and J called. A share of the clones is absent; for the studies checked, an unresolved V gene accounts for under half, and the remainder has no known explanation. For V, J and clone size, that table is used; D and trimming come from the DNA. Here the sample has nearly 300,000 clones; less than 85% occur a single time. In total, the top ten clones hold 5.6% of the sample.

The source was PBMCs, collected at disease progression, from a patient treated with ibrutinib. The sequence was collected from a human donor with chronic lymphocytic leukemia. In this chain, TRBV2 is recombined with TRBJ1-3; the D gene remains uncertain. The CDR3 protein: CASSVGGNTIYF. The nucleotides are TGTGCCAGCAGTGTAGGGGGAAACACCATATATTTT. With the rest looked up from the reference TRBV2 and TRBJ1-3 genes rather than sequenced, the full variable domain is EPEVTQTPSHQVTQMGQEVILRCVPISNHLYFYWYRQILGQKVEFLVSFYNNEISEKSEIFDDQFSVERPDGSNFTLKIRSTKLEDSAMYFCASSVGGNTIYFGEGSWLTVV.